Listed below are T cell receptor beta chains from one sample, sequenced in a study of graft-versus-host responses after intestinal transplantation. This table comes from immunoSEQ multiplex PCR, and its TCRdb copy is limited to in-frame clones, with some not included. The sample includes under 150,000 clones, approximately 96% of them seen just once. Antigen specificity for these receptors is unknown. The material was unstimulated CD8+ T cells sorted from spleen or lymph node cells, obtained before intestinal transplant. Receptors originate from a human donor who received an intestinal transplant. Both conserved end residues are part of each CDR3. The order of the fields is clone size, D gene, V gene, J gene, CDR3 protein, CDR3 DNA. D genes are given only for firm matches. Not all rows give a size; the values are once, few, many and, for expanded clones, a class.

few	-	TRBV4-3	TRBJ1-3	CASSQAGSGNTIYF	TGCGCCAGCAGCCAAGCGGGTTCTGGAAACACCATATATTTT
-	-	TRBV1	TRBJ2-1	CTSSQDIGRLAGGPRGNEQFF	TGCACCAGCAGCCAAGATATTGGGCGACTAGCGGGAGGGCCGAGAGGTAATGAGCAGTTCTTC
-	-	TRBV19	TRBJ2-7	CASLSTVGEQYF	TGTGCCAGCCTATCGACGGTTGGCGAGCAGTACTTC
-	-	TRBV23-1	TRBJ2-7	CASSQSEQGVYEQYF	TGCGCCAGCAGTCAATCGGAACAGGGAGTGTACGAGCAGTACTTC
-	-	TRBV4-1	TRBJ2-3	CASSQGGREPDTQYF	TGCGCCAGCAGCCAAGGTGGGCGGGAACCAGATACGCAGTATTTT
-	-	TRBV4-1	TRBJ1-4	CASSQGPAEGNNEKLFF	TGCGCCAGCAGCCAAGGACCCGCCGAAGGGAATAATGAAAAACTGTTTTTT
-	TRBD1	TRBV28	TRBJ1-1	CASMDPGGGEAFF	TGTGCCAGCATGGACCCAGGGGGGGGTGAAGCTTTCTTT
-	-	TRBV5-8	TRBJ2-7	CASSLLGESYEQYF	TGTGCCAGCAGCTTGTTGGGGGAATCCTACGAGCAGTACTTC
once	-	TRBV6-5	TRBJ2-7	CASSYSLVHYEQYF	TGTGCCAGCAGTTACTCGTTGGTTCATTACGAGCAGTACTTC
-	-	TRBV4-1	TRBJ1-4	CASSQEGGQNEKLFF	TGCGCCAGCAGCCAGGAGGGGGGACAAAATGAAAAACTGTTTTTT
-	-	TRBV29-1	TRBJ2-1	CSVAPTTSSYNEQFF	TGCAGCGTTGCCCCAACTACCTCTTCCTACAATGAGCAGTTCTTC
-	TRBD1	TRBV4-1	TRBJ1-5	CASSQDGTGEYQPQHF	TGCGCCAGCAGCCAAGATGGGACAGGGGAATACCAGCCCCAGCATTTT
-	-	TRBV2	TRBJ1-2	CARQETNYGYTF	TGTGCCAGACAGGAGACGAACTATGGCTACACCTTC
-	-	TRBV6-1	TRBJ2-7	CASSEAIGDYEQYF	TGTGCCAGCAGTGAAGCTATCGGGGACTACGAGCAGTACTTC
-	TRBD1	TRBV6-6	TRBJ2-7	CASSFPTGTASYEQYF	TGTGCCAGCAGTTTCCCTACCGGGACAGCCAGCTACGAGCAGTACTTC
-	-	TRBV11-2	TRBJ1-2	CASSLVPIYGYTF	TGTGCCAGCAGCTTAGTACCGATCTATGGCTACACCTTC
-	-	TRBV25-1	TRBJ2-7	CASSELEGPYEQYF	TGTGCCAGCAGTGAATTAGAGGGACCCTACGAGCAGTACTTC
-	-	TRBV19	TRBJ1-1	CASSIEDRNTEAFF	TGTGCCAGTAGTATAGAGGACAGGAACACTGAAGCTTTCTTT
once	-	TRBV9	TRBJ2-7	CASSVGTGTYEQYF	TGTGCCAGCAGCGTCGGGACGGGGACCTACGAGCAGTACTTC
-	-	TRBV7-3	TRBJ2-1	CASSLRGNSARYNEQFF	TGTGCCAGCAGCTTAAGGGGGAACTCGGCGAGATACAATGAGCAGTTCTTC
once	TRBD2	TRBV4-3	TRBJ2-7	CASSQDPHSGSSYEQYF	TGCGCCAGCAGCCAAGATCCCCATAGCGGGAGTTCCTACGAGCAGTACTTC
few	TRBD2	TRBV6-6	TRBJ2-3	CASTPTHTAGDDTQYF	TGTGCCAGCACCCCCACGCATACGGCGGGAGATGATACGCAGTATTTT
once	-	TRBV9	TRBJ1-5	CASSVGGGNQPQHF	TGTGCCAGCAGCGTAGGAGGGGGCAATCAGCCCCAGCATTTT
once	TRBD1	TRBV9	TRBJ2-7	CASSPGQGDYEQYF	TGTGCCAGCAGCCCGGGACAGGGTGACTACGAGCAGTACTTC
-	TRBD1	TRBV6-5	TRBJ2-1	CASSPGTGRYGEQFF	TGTGCCAGCAGTCCCGGGACAGGCCGTTACGGGGAGCAGTTCTTC
-	-	TRBV5-6	TRBJ1-5	CASSLRDQPQHF	TGTGCCAGCAGCTTGAGGGATCAACCCCAGCATTTT
-	-	TRBV28	TRBJ2-7	CASSLASGAGSEQYF	TGTGCCAGCAGTTTGGCGTCAGGGGCAGGGAGCGAGCAGTACTTC
-	TRBD2	TRBV7-2	TRBJ2-7	CASSLLLWTSGSLSYEQYF	TGTGCCAGCAGCTTGCTTCTTTGGACTAGCGGGAGTCTGTCCTACGAGCAGTACTTC
-	-	TRBV2	TRBJ2-3	CASSPPGEDTQYF	TGTGCCAGCAGTCCTCCGGGAGAGGATACGCAGTATTTT
-	TRBD2	TRBV29-1	TRBJ2-1	CSVERSGRLSDEQFF	TGCAGCGTTGAACGGAGCGGGAGGCTAAGCGATGAGCAGTTCTTC
-	-	TRBV4-3	TRBJ1-6	CASSQDFRGAYNSPLHF	TGCGCCAGCAGCCAAGACTTCCGGGGGGCCTATAATTCACCCCTCCACTTT
-	-	TRBV19	TRBJ1-5	CASSLPGDQPQHF	TGTGCCAGTAGTCTTCCAGGGGATCAGCCCCAGCATTTT
-	-	TRBV30	TRBJ1-4	CAWSGWGEEKLFF	TGTGCCTGGAGTGGTTGGGGTGAGGAAAAACTGTTTTTT
-	-	TRBV27	TRBJ2-7	CASSFPNHEQYF	TGTGCCAGCAGTTTCCCCAACCACGAGCAGTACTTC
-	-	TRBV9	TRBJ1-3	CASTSFSGNTIYF	TGTGCCAGCACTAGCTTCTCTGGAAACACCATATATTTT
-	-	TRBV28	TRBJ1-6	CASSPEGTVFSPLHF	TGTGCCAGCAGCCCCGAGGGGACGGTATTTTCACCCCTCCACTTT